A selection of T cell receptor beta chains follows, all from one sample in a study of cytomegalovirus exposure and HLA in healthy donors. Repertoires were generated with immunoSEQ multiplex PCR, while TCRdb's copy carries only in-frame clones and drops some. Reported are 200,000 to 250,000 clones; the ten largest clones contain over 0.75%. Sequences were obtained from PBMCs. Every receptor here comes from a woman younger than 45 in good health and CMV-seropositive. Each CDR3 is given with its conserved first and last residue. A D gene is named only where the DNA matches it firmly.

v_gene,j_gene,d_gene,CDR3aa,CDR3nt
TRBV18,TRBJ1-1,.,CASSPLEVLQGRTEAFF,TGTGCCAGCTCACCACTCGAAGTCCTACAGGGAAGGACTGAAGCTTTCTTT
TRBV11-2,TRBJ2-7,TRBD1,CASSLRDRGTYEQYF,TGTGCCAGCAGCTTACGGGACAGGGGAACCTACGAGCAGTACTTC
TRBV18,TRBJ1-1,.,CASSPREKITEAFF,TGTGCCAGCTCACCACGAGAGAAGATAACTGAAGCTTTCTTT
TRBV19,TRBJ2-7,TRBD2,CASSQRESQYF,TGTGCCAGTAGTCAGCGGGAGTCGCAGTACTTC
TRBV19,TRBJ2-7,TRBD1,CASSTQQGHYEQYF,TGTGCCAGTAGTACCCAACAGGGGCACTACGAGCAGTACTTC
TRBV27,TRBJ2-5,TRBD1,CASSLSIGTGSRETQYF,TGTGCCAGCAGTTTATCGATCGGGACAGGGTCCCGAGAGACCCAGTACTTC
TRBV5-1,TRBJ2-7,TRBD2,CASHSGRAGYEQYF,TGCGCCAGCCATAGCGGGAGGGCCGGGTACGAGCAGTACTTC
TRBV6-1,TRBJ2-1,.,CASRQQGVSVGEQFF,TGTGCCAGCAGACAACAAGGGGTTTCCGTCGGTGAGCAGTTCTTC
TRBV5-8,TRBJ1-6,.,CASSPGQLGMNSPLHF,TGTGCCAGCAGCCCCGGACAGCTCGGTATGAATTCACCCCTCCACTTT
TRBV7-8,TRBJ2-1,TRBD2,CASSLGRLAAYNEQFF,TGTGCCAGCAGCTTAGGGCGACTAGCGGCCTACAATGAGCAGTTCTTC
TRBV6-1,TRBJ2-5,TRBD1,CASSTRDSIQETQYF,TGTGCCAGCAGTACACGGGACAGCATACAAGAGACCCAGTACTTC
TRBV5-1,TRBJ2-3,.,CASTEGQDTQYF,TGCGCCAGCACTGAGGGTCAAGATACGCAGTATTTT
TRBV21-1,TRBJ2-7,.,CASSKVGTATYEQYF,TGTGCCAGCAGCAAAGTGGGGACAGCCACCTACGAGCAGTACTTC
TRBV18,TRBJ2-5,TRBD2,CASQGLAGGTQYF,TGTGCCAGCCAGGGACTAGCGGGGGGGACCCAGTACTTC
TRBV5-1,TRBJ2-3,TRBD2,CASSLALAGADTQYF,TGCGCCAGCAGCTTGGCTCTAGCGGGAGCCGATACGCAGTATTTT
TRBV4-1,TRBJ1-1,.,CASSQISAGVVEAFF,TGCGCCAGCAGCCAAATCTCCGCAGGGGTCGTGGAAGCTTTCTTT
TRBV14,TRBJ2-2,TRBD2,CASGLAEEAWTGELFF,TGTGCCTCGGGACTAGCGGAGGAGGCGTGGACCGGGGAGCTGTTTTTT
TRBV2,TRBJ1-1,.,CASSVAVPGGEAFF,TGTGCCAGCAGTGTTGCAGTCCCGGGAGGTGAAGCTTTCTTT
TRBV19,TRBJ1-2,TRBD1,CATTGGGQGANYGYTF,TGTGCCACAACTGGCGGTGGGCAGGGGGCAAACTATGGCTACACCTTC
TRBV13,TRBJ2-3,TRBD2,CASSTSAYTDTQYF,TGTGCCAGCTCGACTAGCGCTTACACAGATACGCAGTATTTT
TRBV2,TRBJ2-3,.,CASSPNLAPGADTQYF,TGTGCCAGCAGTCCCAACCTAGCTCCCGGGGCAGATACGCAGTATTTT
TRBV10-3,TRBJ2-1,TRBD2,CAISESTSGDNEQFF,TGTGCCATCAGTGAGTCCACTAGCGGGGACAATGAGCAGTTCTTC
TRBV7-9,TRBJ2-5,TRBD2,CASSPGLAEYRYF,TGTGCCAGCAGCCCGGGACTAGCGGAATACAGGTACTTC
TRBV7-7,TRBJ2-1,TRBD2,CASSPLAGGSYNEQFF,TGTGCCAGCAGCCCCTTAGCGGGGGGCTCCTACAATGAGCAGTTCTTC